Listed below are T cell receptor beta chains from one sample, sequenced in a study of PD-1 blockade in mismatch repair-deficient tumors. TCRdb keeps only in-frame clones here, not all; method: immunoSEQ multiplex PCR. This sample has about 120,000 clones, with 85% to 90% found just once. The sequencing used peripheral blood, collected 44 weeks after starting pembrolizumab. Every receptor here comes from an adult with mismatch repair-deficient cancer. CDR3s include the opening cysteine and the closing phenylalanine or tryptophan. D genes are given only for firm matches. Clone size appears in some rows only: once, few, many, or a class for an expanded clone.

J gene	D gene	V gene	clone size	CDR3 DNA	CDR3 protein
TRBJ2-7	.	TRBV11-2	few	TGTGCCAGCAGCTCGATATGGGTCCGGACGGTCTCGGACGAGCAGTACTTC	CASSSIWVRTVSDEQYF
TRBJ2-3	TRBD2	TRBV27	.	TGTGCCAGCAGTTTAGGGGGACTAGCCGCAGATACGCAGTATTTT	CASSLGGLAADTQYF
TRBJ2-2	.	TRBV4-3	.	TGCGCCAGCAGCCAACCGCCCGGGGAGCTGTTTTTT	CASSQPPGELFF
TRBJ2-7	.	TRBV5-4	.	TGTGCCAGCAGCTTGGTCAGCCAGGGGGGCTACGAGCAGTACTTC	CASSLVSQGGYEQYF
TRBJ2-5	.	TRBV7-2	.	TGTGCCAGCAGCGTGCAAGAGACCCAGTACTTC	CASSVQETQYF
TRBJ2-7	TRBD1	TRBV5-1	.	TGCGCCAGCAGCTTTTCGACAGGGAGCTACGAGCAGTACTTC	CASSFSTGSYEQYF
TRBJ1-2	.	TRBV12-5	.	TGTGCTAGTGGTTTGCAGGGAGCTAACTATGGCTACACCTTC	CASGLQGANYGYTF
TRBJ2-7	.	TRBV4-2	.	TGTGCCAGCAGCTTGGGGACTCAATACGAGCAGTACTTC	CASSLGTQYEQYF
TRBJ2-1	.	TRBV4-2	.	TGTGCCAGCACCGAACGGAGCTCCTACAATGAGCAGTTCTTC	CASTERSSYNEQFF
TRBJ2-3	TRBD1	TRBV7-2	.	TGTGCCAGCAGCTTAGTGGGACAGGGCACAGATACGCAGTATTTT	CASSLVGQGTDTQYF
TRBJ2-7	.	TRBV25-1	.	TGTGCCAGCAGTCGAGGGGTCGCCTACGAGCAGTACTTC	CASSRGVAYEQYF
TRBJ2-2	TRBD2	TRBV25-1	few	TGTGCCAGCAGTGGTAGTCCGGGACTAGGCAGGACCGGGGAGCTGTTTTTT	CASSGSPGLGRTGELFF
TRBJ2-7	TRBD1	TRBV4-2	.	TGTGCCAGCAGCGGGCAAACTCGGACAGGCCGCGCCTACGAGCAGTACTTC	CASSGQTRTGRAYEQYF